Here is one TCR beta chain with its context. These data belong to a study of blood T cell repertoires in COVID-19. Those enrolled in Seattle joined during active infection and were followed longitudinally afterward. V was pared by 6 bases and J by 4 bases, with 12 bases between. Germline-derived CDR1 and CDR2 are LNHDA and SQIVND (reference sequence). The CDR3 is made up of 13 amino acids. Study processing details: Estimation of nucleated cell counts was performed using reference gene primer amplification. Method: immunoSEQ multiplex PCR; TCRdb's copy keeps in-frame clones and lacks some. V, J and clone size derive from that table, while D and trimming were established from the DNA sequence. The profile covers about 62,000 clones, with 80% to 90% appearing a single time and 18% taken by the ten largest.

What was sequenced was peripheral blood. The V gene is TRBV19, the J gene TRBJ1-2; no reliable D call. The TCR sequence derives from a woman aged 55-75 years with COVID-19, enrolled during active disease. The CDR3 nucleotides are TGTGCCAGTAGCCCTGGAGGGCGCTATGGCTACACCTTC. Translation gives CASSPGGRYGYTF. Looking up the rest from reference TRBV19 and TRBJ1-2 gives the full variable domain: DGGITQSPKYLFRKEGQNVTLSCEQNLNHDAMYWYRQDPGQGLRLIYYSQIVNDFQKGDIAEGYSVSREKKESFPLTVTSAQKNPTAFYLCASSPGGRYGYTFGSGTRLTVV.